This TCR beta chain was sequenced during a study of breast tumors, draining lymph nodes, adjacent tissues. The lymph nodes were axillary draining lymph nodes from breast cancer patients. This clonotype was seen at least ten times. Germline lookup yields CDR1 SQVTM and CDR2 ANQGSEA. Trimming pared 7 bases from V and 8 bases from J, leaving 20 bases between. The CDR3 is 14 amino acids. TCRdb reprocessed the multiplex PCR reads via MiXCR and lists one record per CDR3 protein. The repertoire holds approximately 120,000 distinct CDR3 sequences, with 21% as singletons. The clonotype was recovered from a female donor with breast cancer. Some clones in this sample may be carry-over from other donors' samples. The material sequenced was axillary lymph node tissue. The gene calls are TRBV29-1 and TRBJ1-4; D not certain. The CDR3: CSAVEDSSSEKLFF. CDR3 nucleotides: TGCAGCGCTGTCGAGGATTCAAGCTCCGAAAAACTGTTTTTT.